The next 24 T cell receptor beta chains were all read from a single sample in a study of cytomegalovirus exposure and HLA in healthy donors (dated by TCRdb to 2017 to 2019). Library generation was performed with the immunoSEQ multiplex PCR assay. TCRdb provides this immuneACCESS table in a form limited to in-frame rearrangements. Some clones are lacking; in checked studies, under half of them reflect an unresolved V gene, and why the rest are absent is not known. The sample table shows 200,000 to 250,000 clones, and around 90% are seen once. In total, the top ten clones hold more than 1.5% of the sample. Sequenced input: PBMCs. The receptors here all came from a woman younger than 30 in good health and CMV-seropositive.

The CDR3 coding sequence is TGTGCCAGCAGCGAAACAACAGGGCTTAAACAGCCCCAGCATTTT. The encoded protein is CASSETTGLKQPQHF. V gene TRBV6-5 combines with J gene TRBJ1-5; D is perhaps TRBD1 (6 bases). With 6 bases removed from V and 7 bases from J, the gap between germline ends came to 19 bases. There are 15 residues in the CDR3. Germline assignment: CDR1 MNHEY and CDR2 SVGAGI.

The chain uses TRBV30 and TRBJ2-1; 9 nucleotides match TRBD1. The CDR3 spans 14 residues. The junction had 5 bases not matched to a gene; V was cut back by 4 bases and J by 4 bases. Per germline, CDR1 GTSNPN and CDR2 SVGIG (reference sequence). The CDR3 DNA is TGTGCCTGGACCCCGGGACAGGGTTACAATGAGCAGTTCTTC. It yields the protein CAWTPGQGYNEQFF.

Concerning this clone: The germline gene is not matched at one end of the junction; a read error may be the cause. V gene TRBV10-1 combines with J gene TRBJ2-1; unclear D gene. Germline V gene lookup returns CDR1 WNHNN and CDR2 SYGVQD (reference sequence). The CDR3 runs 11 residues. Here the CDR3 reads CASSDYDEQFF. CDR3 in DNA: TGCGCCAGCAGTGACTACGATGAGCAGTTCTTC.

The chain couples TRBV27 to TRBJ1-2; 7 nucleotides match TRBD1. This CDR3 contains 11 residues. Germline assignment: CDR1 MNHEY and CDR2 SMNVEV (reference sequence). With 5 bases clipped from V and 8 bases from J, the junction kept 2 bases outside the gene matches. DNA of the CDR3: TGTGCCAGCAGTCCGGGACAGGGCTACACCTTC. This gives the protein CASSPGQGYTF.

The rearrangement uses TRBV4-1 and TRBJ1-2; 7 bases are shared with TRBD1. The CDR3 spans 15 residues. V shed 4 bases, J shed 7 bases, and the junction held 12 bases outside the gene matches. Germline CDR1 and CDR2: MGHRA and YSYEKL. CDR3: CASSRHIAGTAGYTF. The CDR3 DNA is TGCGCCAGCAGCCGCCACATCGCCGGGACAGCTGGCTACACCTTC.

This chain joins TRBV27 and TRBJ2-1; 9 nucleotides line up with TRBD1. The CDR3 is 13 amino acids. Germline V gene lookup returns CDR1 MNHEY and CDR2 SMNVEV (reference sequence). The junction had 7 bases not matched to a gene; V was cut back by 10 bases and J by 6 bases. The CDR3 bases are TGTGCCACTACGACAGGGGGGGGCAATGAGCAGTTCTTC. Residues: CATTTGGGNEQFF.

V and J are TRBV7-2 and TRBJ1-3, with TRBD1 identical over 8 bases. This CDR3 region has 15 residues. The J segment lost 2 bases and the V segment lost 5 bases, leaving 5 bases of the junction unmatched. CDR1 is SGHTA and CDR2 is FQGNSA in the germline V gene. CDR3 nucleotides: TGTGCCAGCAGCAGATACAGGGGGACTGGAAACACCATATATTTT. It specifies CASSRYRGTGNTIYF.

This chain uses TRBV2 with TRBJ1-4; a weak D match, TRBD1 (5 bases). This CDR3 contains 14 residues. Trimming took off 8 bases at V and 0 bases at J, with 10 bases between the two ends. Germline V gives CDR1 SNHLY, CDR2 FYNNEI. CDR3 nucleotide sequence: TGTGCCAGCCAGGCACAGGCAACTAATGAAAAACTGTTTTTT. Its translation is CASQAQATNEKLFF.

The chain has TRBV7-8 and TRBJ2-2; 7 nucleotides align to TRBD1. Germline CDR1 and CDR2: SGHVS and FQNEAQ. CDR3 length: 14 amino acids. V was pared by 7 bases and J by 3 bases, with 5 bases of the junction left unmatched. CDR3 sequence: CASTPGQYTGELFF. The CDR3 region has the DNA TGTGCCAGCACCCCGGGACAGTACACCGGGGAGCTGTTTTTT.

This sequence joins TRBV14 and TRBJ2-7; D is unclear. Germline V gene data show CDR1 as SGHDN and CDR2 as FVKESK. The V and J ends lost 0 bases and 4 bases respectively, with 4 bases between them. The CDR3 is 12 amino acids. This chain's CDR3 is CASSQDTYEQYF. CDR3 nucleotide sequence: TGTGCCAGCAGCCAAGATACTTACGAGCAGTACTTC.

The J gene is TRBJ1-2, the V gene TRBV28; 7 bases are a match to TRBD1. Germline V gene lookup returns CDR1 MDHEN and CDR2 SYDVKM. The CDR3 sequence is 15 residues long. With 2 bases clipped from V and 2 bases from J, the junction kept 5 bases outside the gene matches. Written as DNA, the CDR3 is TGTGCCAGCAGTTTAGTGGCCAGGGGGAACTATGGCTACACCTTC. It encodes CASSLVARGNYGYTF.

The V call is TRBV5-3, the J call TRBJ2-5; no reliable D call. TRBV5-3 is an ORF, and what it does is uncertain. The CDR3 spans 16 residues. Trimming took off 2 bases at V and 0 bases at J, with 14 bases between the two ends. The CDR3 DNA sequence: TGTGCCAGAAGCTTAGAATCAGGCACGAACCAAGAGACCCAGTACTTC. Translated: CARSLESGTNQETQYF.

The chain links TRBV28 to TRBJ2-5, with 7 bases fitting TRBD2. The length of the CDR3 is 13 residues. Germline V gene sequence: CDR1 MDHEN, CDR2 SYDVKM. Trimming at V came to 5 bases and at J to 8 bases, leaving 8 bases not matched to a gene. The CDR3 DNA reads TGTGCCAGCAGTCCTCGAGGGAGGGGAACCCAGTACTTC. This encodes CASSPRGRGTQYF.

The V call is TRBV27, the J call TRBJ2-7; TRBD1 matches at 9 bases. CDR3 size: 14 residues. The V segment lost 4 bases and the J segment 6 bases; nucleotides outside the gene matches: 7. CDR1 MNHEY and CDR2 SMNVEV come from the germline V gene (reference sequence). CDR3 sequence (DNA): TGTGCCAGCAGTTCGGGACAGGGAGGAGTCGAGCAGTACTTC. Translating gives CASSSGQGGVEQYF.

The chain joins TRBV5-1 to TRBJ2-1, with TRBD2 as a possible D gene (5 bases). Germline V gene lookup returns CDR1 SGHRS and CDR2 YFSETQ. V was shortened by 4 bases and J by 4 bases, with 18 bases between the two germline ends. The CDR3 covers 16 residues. CDR3 sequence (DNA): TGCGCCAGCAGCACCCTCGAGCGGACTCTATACAATGAGCAGTTCTTC. This sequence encodes CASSTLERTLYNEQFF.

The chain joins TRBV5-1 to TRBJ2-3; 11 nucleotides match TRBD2. Germline V gene lookup returns CDR1 SGHRS and CDR2 YFSETQ. The length of the CDR3 is 19 residues. V was pared by 0 bases and J by 6 bases, with 15 bases of the junction left unmatched. CDR3 residues: CASSLAGGGIAGGSDTQYF. CDR3 sequence (DNA): TGCGCCAGCAGCTTGGCTGGTGGGGGTATAGCGGGAGGGTCCGATACGCAGTATTTT.

Only one count was recorded for this clone. V gene TRBV5-6 combines with J gene TRBJ1-5; TRBD1 aligns across 9 bases. The CDR3 has 19 amino acids. After removal of 0 bases from V and 0 bases from J, the junction contained 10 bases not matched to a gene. The germline V gene encodes CDR1 SGHDT and CDR2 YYEEEE. CDR3 sequence: CASSLATGQGLYSNQPQHF. The DNA for the CDR3 is TGTGCCAGCAGCTTGGCCACGGGACAGGGCCTTTATAGCAATCAGCCCCAGCATTTT.

The V and J genes are TRBV9 and TRBJ1-4; the match to TRBD1 covers 10 bases. This CDR3 is 16 amino acids long. Trimming cost V 4 bases and J 8 bases; bases outside gene matches: 11. Germline CDR1 is SGDLS and CDR2 is YYNGEE. The CDR3, as DNA: TGTGCCAGCAGCAAAGGGACAGGGGAAGATAGGGAAAAACTGTTTTTT. Its protein is CASSKGTGEDREKLFF.

The chain uses TRBV30 and TRBJ1-3; 8 nucleotides match TRBD1. The V gene end was trimmed by 1 base and the J gene end by 8 bases; junction bases not matched to a gene: 13. The CDR3 contains 16 residues. Germline CDR1 is GTSNPN and CDR2 is SVGIG (reference sequence). The CDR3 nucleotides read TGTGCCTGGAGTGGGATTTTACAGGGGGGTTTATACACCATATATTTT. Its translation is CAWSGILQGGLYTIYF.

The chain employs TRBV13 and TRBJ2-7; TRBD2 aligns across 10 bases. Germline values: CDR1 PRHDT, CDR2 FYEKMQ (reference sequence). CDR3 size: 15 residues. V lost 5 bases and J lost 4; bases outside the gene matches: 8. The CDR3 DNA follows: TGTGCCAGCAGCCCTAGCGGACTAGCGGTTTACGAGCAGTACTTC. Amino acid sequence: CASSPSGLAVYEQYF.

This chain links TRBV5-1 with TRBJ2-1; possible D gene TRBD2, 6 bases. Germline V gives CDR1 SGHRS, CDR2 YFSETQ. Trimming took off 4 bases at V and 0 bases at J, with 14 bases between the two ends. The CDR3 has 16 residues. The CDR3 is CASSPWRASSYNEQFF. The DNA for the CDR3 is TGCGCCAGCAGCCCGTGGAGGGCAAGCTCCTACAATGAGCAGTTCTTC.

V and J are TRBV2 and TRBJ2-7, with 7 bases matching TRBD2. J lost 3 bases, V lost 4 bases, and 6 bases had no gene match. This CDR3 region has 14 residues. The germline V gene encodes CDR1 SNHLY and CDR2 FYNNEI. The CDR3, as DNA: TGTGCCAGCAGTGCGGGGGGAAAAATCTACGAGCAGTACTTC. Its translation is CASSAGGKIYEQYF.

V usage is TRBV15 and J usage is TRBJ1-1, with TRBD1 matching over 7 bases. The CDR3 contains 15 residues. Trimming cost V 3 bases and J 4 bases; bases outside gene matches: 8. In germline, CDR1 is LNHNV, CDR2 YYDKDF (reference sequence). CDR3 bases: TGTGCCACCAGCAGTAGACAGGGAAGTGCCACTGAAGCTTTCTTT. This gives the protein CATSSRQGSATEAFF.

This clone is a singleton in its sample. The chain links TRBV28 to TRBJ2-1, with 8 nucleotides matching TRBD2. The ends lost 5 bases at V and 4 bases at J; junction bases unmatched: 10. The CDR3 has 16 residues. CDR1 is MDHEN, CDR2 SYDVKM, per germline. This chain's CDR3 is CASSPLPGLEYNEQFF. Here the CDR3 DNA reads TGTGCCAGCAGTCCCCTTCCGGGACTAGAGTACAATGAGCAGTTCTTC.